Below are 24 T cell receptor beta chains sequenced from a single sample in a study of cytotoxic CD8 clonotypes in ibrutinib-treated CLL. Profiled with immunoSEQ multiplex PCR; TCRdb holds only in-frame clones, not every one. Among about 49,000 clones listed, roughly 50% were seen once. This material consisted of PBMCs, taken after 12 months of ibrutinib treatment. These receptors all stem from a human donor with chronic lymphocytic leukemia.

A few counts support this clone. The V call is TRBV5-1, the J call TRBJ2-7; D possibly corresponds to TRBD2 (6 bases). This CDR3 is 14 amino acids long. Germline CDR1 reads SGHRS; CDR2 reads YFSETQ. V lost 3 bases and J lost 2, with 12 bases in between. CDR3 residues: CASSSREFPYEQYF. CDR3 bases: TGCGCCAGCAGCTCACGGGAGTTCCCCTACGAGCAGTACTTC.

The CDR3 DNA follows: TGTGCCAGACGGCCGGGACCGGACTATGGCTACACCTTC. It yields the protein CARRPGPDYGYTF. The rearrangement joins TRBV2 to TRBJ1-2; TRBD1 might be the D (5 bases). CDR1 is SNHLY and CDR2 is FYNNEI in the germline V gene. This CDR3 has 13 residues. V was cut by 9 bases and J by 3 bases, with 14 bases left in between. Together with reference TRBV2 and TRBJ1-2, the CDR3 gives the full variable domain: EPEVTQTPSHQVTQMGQEVILRCVPISNHLYFYWYRQILGQKVEFLVSFYNNEISEKSEIFDDQFSVERPDGSNFTLKIRSTKLEDSAMYFCARRPGPDYGYTFGSGTRLTVV.

The chain carries TRBV27 and TRBJ1-6; D is undetermined. This CDR3 has 13 amino acids. Germline-derived CDR1 and CDR2 are MNHEY and SMNVEV (reference sequence). Trimming shortened V by 9 bases and J by 5 bases, and 11 bases separated the two germline ends. The CDR3 DNA reads as TGTGCCAGACCCCCGGGCCATAATTCACCCCTCCACTTT. Its translation: CARPPGHNSPLHF.

This clone has just a few counts. This chain links TRBV2 with TRBJ2-1; 8 bases are a match to TRBD2. CDR1 and CDR2 (germline): SNHLY, FYNNEI. The CDR3 is 15 residues long. V was clipped by 6 bases and J by 5 bases; unmatched bases: 9. CDR3 loop: CASREGLDGHNEQFF. The CDR3 DNA reads as TGTGCCAGCAGGGAGGGACTAGATGGGCACAATGAGCAGTTCTTC.

In its sample, this clone was seen a few times. The chain combines TRBV9 with TRBJ2-3; 7 positions match TRBD1. The V and J ends lost 3 bases and 4 bases, in that order; junction bases with no gene match: 5. The CDR3 is 14 amino acids. Per the germline V gene, CDR1 is SGDLS and CDR2 is YYNGEE. The CDR3 DNA sequence: TGTGCCAGCAGCGGAGCGCAGGGGGCAGATACGCAGTATTTT. It yields the protein CASSGAQGADTQYF.

A few counts support this clone. This chain uses TRBV7-2 with TRBJ2-2, with 9 bases identical to TRBD2. Germline V gene lookup returns CDR1 SGHTA and CDR2 FQGNSA. The V and J ends lost 5 bases and 6 bases, in that order; junction bases with no gene match: 10. CDR3 length equals 16 residues. CDR3 sequence reads: CASSPWGREGPGELFF. CDR3 nucleotides: TGTGCCAGCAGCCCTTGGGGGCGGGAGGGCCCCGGGGAGCTGTTTTTT.

The chain recombines TRBV30 with TRBJ1-2; D is uncertain. The CDR3 length is 12 residues. V shed 3 bases and J shed 8 bases, with 13 bases lying between them. Per germline, CDR1 GTSNPN and CDR2 SVGIG (reference sequence). For the CDR3, the DNA is TGTGCCTGGAGCCATGGGCTTCGCGGCTACACCTTC. Its protein is CAWSHGLRGYTF.

This sequence joins TRBV7-6 and TRBJ2-3; the match to TRBD2 covers 10 bases. V shed 2 bases and J 0 bases; nucleotides not matched to a gene: 11. This CDR3 has 19 amino acids. Germline lookup yields CDR1 SGHVS and CDR2 FNYEAQ. In DNA form, the CDR3 reads TGTGCCAGCAGCTTAAGAATCTCTAGCGGGGGTACTAGCACAGATACGCAGTATTTT. Translating gives CASSLRISSGGTSTDTQYF.

J is TRBJ1-2 and V is TRBV7-8; D uncertain. This CDR3 contains 13 residues. The ends were cut back, 1 base at V and 3 bases at J, with 6 bases in the middle. Germline CDR1 SGHVS, CDR2 FQNEAQ. The CDR3 bases are TGTGCCAGCAGCTTAGGTGCGGACTATGGCTACACCTTC. Amino acid sequence: CASSLGADYGYTF. The full variable domain, rest sourced from reference TRBV7-8 and TRBJ1-2, is GAGVSQSPRYKVAKRGQDVALRCDPISGHVSLFWYQQALGQGPEFLTYFQNEAQLDKSGLPSDRFFAERPEGSVSTLKIQRTQQEDSAVYLCASSLGADYGYTFGSGTRLTVV.

The sample holds a few counts of this clone. The chain carries TRBV27 and TRBJ1-6; 9 nucleotides agree with TRBD1. CDR1 and CDR2 (germline): MNHEY, SMNVEV (reference sequence). V was clipped by 5 bases and J by 6 bases; unmatched bases: 8. The CDR3 spans 16 residues. The CDR3 nucleotides read TGTGCCAGCAGTCCTCTACAGGGGGCGTCTAATTCACCCCTCCACTTT. Protein product: CASSPLQGASNSPLHF.

The chain joins TRBV2 to TRBJ2-5, with TRBD2 as a possible D gene (6 bases). CDR1 is SNHLY and CDR2 is FYNNEI in the germline V gene. The CDR3 spans 12 residues. The ends were cut back, 6 bases at V and 5 bases at J, with 10 bases in the middle. CDR3 DNA: TGTGCCAGCAGCACCGGGGGTGAGACCCAGTACTTC. Its translation: CASSTGGETQYF.

This rearrangement joins TRBV30 to TRBJ1-3; no reliable D call. This CDR3 contains 13 residues. The germline V gene encodes CDR1 GTSNPN and CDR2 SVGIG (reference sequence). Trimming took 0 bases from V and 8 from J, leaving 11 bases between them. This chain's CDR3 is CAWSVTGVYTIYF. For the CDR3, the DNA is TGTGCCTGGAGTGTAACCGGGGTATACACCATATATTTT.

This chain uses TRBV30 with TRBJ1-2, with D unclear. Between the trimmed V and J ends, which lost 0 bases and 3 bases, there was a span of 5 bases. Per the germline V gene, CDR1 is GTSNPN and CDR2 is SVGIG (reference sequence). The CDR3 extends over 12 amino acids. CDR3 coding DNA: TGTGCCTGGAGTGTGCACGACTATGGCTACACCTTC. It translates to CAWSVHDYGYTF.

The chain links TRBV2 to TRBJ1-2; a weak D match, TRBD1 (6 bases). Germline V gene lookup returns CDR1 SNHLY and CDR2 FYNNEI. Trimming took off 7 bases at V and 4 bases at J, with 13 bases between the two ends. CDR3 length: 13 residues. CDR3 loop: CASTPGAVYGYTF. CDR3 bases: TGTGCCAGCACCCCGGGGGCAGTCTATGGCTACACCTTC.

The chain uses TRBV29-1 and TRBJ1-2; no reliable D call. Trimming took 4 bases from V and 0 from J, leaving 9 bases between them. The germline V gene has CDR1 SQVTM and CDR2 ANQGSEA. The CDR3 length is 13 residues. Written as DNA, the CDR3 is TGCAGCGTTGGGATGGGAACTAACTATGGCTACACCTTC. This encodes CSVGMGTNYGYTF.

The chain has TRBV5-6 and TRBJ2-6, with a possible D match to TRBD1 (5 bases). Trimming shortened V by 2 bases and J by 0 bases, and 9 bases separated the two germline ends. CDR1 is SGHDT, CDR2 YYEEEE, per germline. The CDR3 runs to 16 residues. The CDR3 region is CASSLVTGSGANVLTF. The CDR3 DNA reads TGTGCCAGCAGCTTAGTAACAGGCTCTGGGGCCAACGTCCTGACTTTC.

This clone has just a few counts. This clone may be a read error of a much larger clone one base away. This sequence joins TRBV5-1 and TRBJ2-2, with D hard to call. The germline CDR1 and CDR2 sequences are SGHRS and YFSETQ. The length of the CDR3 is 16 residues. Trimming took off 0 bases at V and 4 bases at J, with 13 bases between the two ends. The DNA for the CDR3 is TGCGCCAGCAGCTTGGATTCAGGAATGGGCACCGGGGAGCTGTTTTTT. Protein sequence: CASSLDSGMGTGELFF.

The gene calls are TRBV28 and TRBJ2-2; the match to TRBD2 covers 10 bases. Germline values: CDR1 MDHEN, CDR2 SYDVKM. The CDR3 length is 13 residues. Trimming at V came to 6 bases and at J to 7 bases, leaving 2 bases not matched to a gene. The CDR3 coding sequence is TGTGCCAGCAGGTCTAGCGGGGGCGGGGAGCTGTTTTTT. Protein: CASRSSGGGELFF.

This clone was seen only a few times. This chain links TRBV18 with TRBJ2-1; 9 bases are shared with TRBD2. Unmatched junction bases numbered 8, after V lost 1 base and J lost 7 bases. The V gene's germline CDR1 is KGHSH and CDR2 LQKENI. The CDR3 is 16 residues long. CDR3 residues: CASSPRGRAGLNEQFF. Here the CDR3 DNA reads TGTGCCAGCTCACCACGCGGGAGGGCCGGGTTAAATGAGCAGTTCTTC.

The chain couples TRBV28 to TRBJ2-2; 9 bases agree with TRBD1. This CDR3 spans 18 amino acids. V gave up 6 bases and J gave up 3 bases; unmatched junction bases: 14. CDR1 is MDHEN, CDR2 SYDVKM, per germline. The CDR3 DNA reads as TGTGCCAGCAGCCCTAGCCGGGACAGGGCTTATTACACCGGGGAGCTGTTTTTT. Amino acids: CASSPSRDRAYYTGELFF.

A few counts support this clone. The chain uses TRBV18 and TRBJ2-2; 9 bases are shared with TRBD2. CDR1 KGHSH and CDR2 LQKENI come from the germline V gene. V lost 7 bases and J lost 1; bases outside the gene matches: 4. The CDR3 runs 15 residues. The CDR3 DNA follows: TGTGCCAGCTTCCCTAGCGGGAAGAACACCGGGGAGCTGTTTTTT. This gives the protein CASFPSGKNTGELFF.

The V gene is TRBV9, the J gene TRBJ1-2; 9 positions agree with TRBD1. The CDR3 is 13 residues long. CDR1 SGDLS and CDR2 YYNGEE come from the germline V gene. Trimming cost V 7 bases and J 8 bases; bases outside gene matches: 9. The CDR3 reads CASGTTGGLGYTF. The DNA for the CDR3 is TGTGCCAGCGGAACTACAGGGGGCTTGGGCTACACCTTC.

The J gene is TRBJ1-1, the V gene TRBV19, with 10 bases identical to TRBD1. Per germline, CDR1 LNHDA and CDR2 SQIVND (reference sequence). V lost 5 bases and J lost 0; bases outside the gene matches: 9. This CDR3 is built from 17 residues. This chain's CDR3 is CASSGRTGGYMNTEAFF. CDR3 coding DNA: TGTGCCAGTAGTGGCCGGACAGGGGGTTACATGAACACTGAAGCTTTCTTT.

This CDR3 reads CASSLGGVTGNTIYF. CDR3 sequence (DNA): TGTGCCAGCAGTTTAGGGGGGGTCACTGGAAACACCATATATTTT. The chain links TRBV27 to TRBJ1-3; D may be TRBD1 (5 bases). The CDR3 has 15 residues. V lost 2 bases to trimming and J lost 2 bases, with 10 bases between them. Looked up from germline, CDR1 is MNHEY and CDR2 is SMNVEV (reference sequence).